One sample yielded the 17 T cell receptor beta chains listed below, sequenced in a study of T cells in Graves' hyperthyroidism and ophthalmopathy. Amplified TCR beta CDR3 regions derived from RNA transcripts. Researchers ran a first-round RT-PCR on the TCR CDR3 using the HTBI primer set. One entry per CDR3 protein, called by TCRdb with MiXCR from the multiplex PCR reads. Of 300,000 to 450,000 distinct CDR3 sequences listed, about 14% are singletons. Source material: blood. The receptor set was obtained from a woman aged 25 to 39 with Graves' ophthalmopathy.

This clonotype was recorded many times. The rearrangement joins TRBV20-1 to TRBJ1-1, with D possibly being TRBD1 (6 bases). The germline V gene has CDR1 DFQATT and CDR2 SNEGSKA (reference sequence). The CDR3 covers 17 residues. Trimming pared 1 base from V and 1 base from J, leaving 19 bases between. CDR3 coding DNA: TGCAGTGCTAGAGCGGTCAGGGGACTCAGGGAGAACACTGAAGCTTTCTTT. Translation: CSARAVRGLRENTEAFF.

The rearrangement joins TRBV19 to TRBJ2-2; D unclear. V gave up 3 bases and J gave up 6 bases, with 8 bases separating them. Germline loops: CDR1 LNHDA, CDR2 SQIVND (reference sequence). The CDR3 is made up of 13 amino acids. CDR3 sequence reads: CASSIGVAGELFF. Written as DNA, the CDR3 is TGTGCCAGTAGTATTGGGGTTGCCGGGGAGCTGTTTTTT.

This clonotype has a count of ten or more. This rearrangement joins TRBV28 to TRBJ1-2, with 7 bases identical to TRBD1. This CDR3 contains 15 residues. The germline V gene encodes CDR1 MDHEN and CDR2 SYDVKM. Trimming at V came to 6 bases and at J to 6 bases, leaving 13 bases not matched to a gene. The CDR3 is CASRAADRVGNGYTF. The CDR3 region has the DNA TGTGCCAGCAGGGCAGCTGACAGGGTAGGGAATGGCTACACCTTC.

Details on this clonotype: A read error may explain this, as a much larger clone is one base away. The chain employs TRBV4-1 and TRBJ2-1; 8 bases fit TRBD2. CDR1 MGHRA and CDR2 YSYEKL come from the germline V gene. The CDR3 is made up of 16 amino acids. CDR3 nucleotide sequence: TGCGCCAGCAGCTTCGGGGGGGCAAATTCCTACGATGAGCAGTTCTTC. Protein: CASSFGGANSYDEQFF.

The sample holds many counts of this clonotype. The V gene is TRBV15, the J gene TRBJ1-5; no reliable D call. The germline V gene has CDR1 LNHNV and CDR2 YYDKDF (reference sequence). This CDR3 spans 14 amino acids. V gave up 0 bases and J gave up 3 bases, with 6 bases separating them. The CDR3 DNA follows: TGTGCCACCAGCAGAGACAGCGACAATCAGCCCCAGCATTTT. Its protein is CATSRDSDNQPQHF.

This clonotype appeared a few times. The chain employs TRBV19 and TRBJ1-2; unclear D gene. V was pared by 6 bases and J by 8 bases, with 16 bases between. The CDR3 runs to 13 residues. CDR1 and CDR2 from the germline V gene are LNHDA and SQIVND (reference sequence). CDR3 bases: TGTGCCAGTAGCATCCTGCAAGGCGGCGGCTACACCTTC. This codes for CASSILQGGGYTF.

This clonotype was observed a handful of times. The chain employs TRBV7-6 and TRBJ2-2; TRBD2 aligns across 12 bases. V shed 5 bases, J shed 3 bases, and the junction held 10 bases outside the gene matches. This CDR3 is built from 18 residues. Germline CDR1 is SGHVS and CDR2 is FNYEAQ. CDR3 amino acids: CASSARTSGEIDTGELFF. CDR3 nucleotide sequence: TGTGCCAGCAGCGCCAGGACTAGCGGGGAAATAGACACCGGGGAGCTGTTTTTT.

The chain joins TRBV19 to TRBJ1-5; a weak D match, TRBD1 (5 bases). The CDR3 is 16 residues long. CDR1 is LNHDA and CDR2 is SQIVND in the germline V gene (reference sequence). Trimming shortened V by 6 bases and J by 4 bases, and 19 bases separated the two germline ends. The CDR3 reads CASSHVGLGTNQPQHF. CDR3 bases: TGTGCCAGTAGCCACGTAGGTTTGGGGACGAATCAGCCCCAGCATTTT. The whole variable domain, filled in from reference TRBV19 and TRBJ1-5, reads DGGITQSPKYLFRKEGQNVTLSCEQNLNHDAMYWYRQDPGQGLRLIYYSQIVNDFQKGDIAEGYSVSREKKESFPLTVTSAQKNPTAFYLCASSHVGLGTNQPQHFGDGTRLSIL.

This clonotype was counted between two and nine times. A much larger clone sits a single nucleotide away, making a read error possible. The J gene is TRBJ2-5, the V gene TRBV7-2, with 8 bases lining up with TRBD1. Germline CDR1 and CDR2: SGHTA and FQGNSA. The CDR3 is 13 residues long. The CDR3: CAGSLQGAETQYF. The CDR3, as DNA: TGTGCCGGCAGCCTGCAGGGGGCAGAGACCCAGTACTTC.

Ten or more counts support this clonotype. The chain uses TRBV20-1 and TRBJ1-4; D call uncertain. CDR3 length equals 15 residues. With 2 bases removed from V and 7 bases from J, the gap between germline ends came to 17 bases. Germline assignment: CDR1 DFQATT and CDR2 SNEGSKA (reference sequence). The DNA for the CDR3 is TGCAGTGCTAGACCCCGACGGAACCAAAGTGAAAAACTGTTTTTT. Translated: CSARPRRNQSEKLFF.

This rearrangement joins TRBV20-1 to TRBJ1-2, with D hard to call. Trimming took 0 bases from V and 3 from J, leaving 11 bases between them. The CDR3 runs 14 residues. The germline gives CDR1 DFQATT, CDR2 SNEGSKA (reference sequence). CDR3 loop: CSARDRRNYYGYTF. The CDR3 nucleotides read TGCAGTGCTAGAGATAGGAGGAACTACTATGGCTACACCTTC.

This clonotype was detected only once. V is TRBV12-3 or TRBV12-4 and J is TRBJ2-3; 14 bases fit TRBD2. The CDR3 totals 18 residues. The J segment lost 1 base and the V segment lost 5 bases, leaving 8 bases of the junction unmatched. CDR3 sequence: CASSEIPTSGGGTDTQYF. CDR3 in DNA: TGTGCCAGCAGTGAAATCCCGACTAGCGGGGGGGGCACAGATACGCAGTATTTT.

At least ten counts were recorded for this clonotype. The chain has TRBV7-8 and TRBJ1-3; D is undetermined. The germline V and J ends were trimmed by 5 bases and 1 base, with 12 bases remaining between them. Germline CDR1 SGHVS, CDR2 FQNEAQ. CDR3 length equals 15 residues. The DNA for the CDR3 is TGTGCCAGCAGCCCAAACGACCGATCTGGAAACACCATATATTTT. This sequence encodes CASSPNDRSGNTIYF. Together with reference TRBV7-8 and TRBJ1-3, the CDR3 gives the full variable domain: GAGVSQSPRYKVAKRGQDVALRCDPISGHVSLFWYQQALGQGPEFLTYFQNEAQLDKSGLPSDRFFAERPEGSVSTLKIQRTQQEDSAVYLCASSPNDRSGNTIYFGEGSWLTVV.

This clonotype showed up many times. The chain has TRBV3-1 and TRBJ2-3; 8 bases match TRBD2. CDR1 is LGHDT and CDR2 is YNNKEL in the germline V gene (reference sequence). V shed 4 bases and J 6 bases; nucleotides not matched to a gene: 12. The CDR3 contains 16 residues. The CDR3 nucleotides read TGTGCCAGCAGCCGTTTCAACACGGGGGGGCGGGATACGCAGTATTTT. This codes for CASSRFNTGGRDTQYF.

The rearrangement links TRBV20-1 to TRBJ2-7, with 7 bases lining up with TRBD2. Germline V lookup: CDR1 DFQATT, CDR2 SNEGSKA (reference sequence). V lost 0 bases to trimming and J lost 0 bases; unmatched junction nucleotides: 5. This CDR3 is built from 15 residues. The CDR3 protein is CSARDWAGDSYEQYF. CDR3 DNA: TGCAGTGCTAGAGATTGGGCGGGGGACTCCTACGAGCAGTACTTC.

This clonotype was recorded many times. This chain uses TRBV28 with TRBJ2-3, with a tentative D call TRBD1 (6 bases). Per the germline V gene, CDR1 is MDHEN and CDR2 is SYDVKM. The CDR3 has 13 amino acids. The ends were cut back, 5 bases at V and 2 bases at J, with 8 bases in the middle. The CDR3 DNA reads TGTGCCAGCAGTCGGACAGTCACAGATACGCAGTATTTT. Its translation: CASSRTVTDTQYF.

This clonotype occurred many times. This rearrangement joins TRBV3-1 to TRBJ1-2; 7 nucleotides line up with TRBD1. This CDR3 spans 13 amino acids. V lost 5 bases and J lost 5; bases outside the gene matches: 5. Germline values: CDR1 LGHDT, CDR2 YNNKEL (reference sequence). CDR3 in DNA: TGTGCCAGCAGCATAGCCAGGGGGTATGGCTACACCTTC. Translation: CASSIARGYGYTF.